These 27 T cell receptor beta chains share one sample of origin, sequenced in a study of blood T cell repertoires in COVID-19. Assay: immunoSEQ multiplex PCR; the TCRdb copy retains only in-frame clones and omits some. The table lists about 140,000 clones, about 84% of them singletons, with 1.5% to 2% in the top ten. The sequenced sample was PBMCs or T cells enriched from blood (not recorded which). The source of these receptors is a woman aged 18-35 years who had been exposed to COVID-19.

This chain uses TRBV30 with TRBJ1-1; D is undetermined. Germline CDR1 and CDR2: GTSNPN and SVGIG (reference sequence). The CDR3 runs 14 residues. V was clipped by 0 bases and J by 1 base, with 9 bases between them. The CDR3 DNA follows: TGTGCCTGGAGTGTATTTGGCTGGAACACTGAAGCTTTCTTT. Amino acid sequence: CAWSVFGWNTEAFF.

V is TRBV27 and J is TRBJ2-5; 12 bases align to TRBD1. This CDR3 contains 17 residues. Germline-derived CDR1 and CDR2 are MNHEY and SMNVEV (reference sequence). The J segment lost 5 bases and the V segment lost 3 bases, leaving 10 bases of the junction unmatched. CDR3 in amino acids: CASSLIPGQGAYETQYF. CDR3 nucleotides: TGTGCCAGCAGTTTGATTCCGGGACAGGGGGCCTATGAGACCCAGTACTTC.

As DNA, the CDR3 is TGTGCCAACCTTCTGGGGGGGGCGGAAGCTTTCTTT. Amino acids: CANLLGGAEAFF. The chain recombines TRBV6-6 with TRBJ1-1; D might be TRBD1 (6 bases). V was cut by 10 bases and J by 8 bases, with 17 bases left in between. This CDR3 contains 12 residues. The germline gives CDR1 MNHNY, CDR2 SVGAGI (reference sequence).

This clone was counted a few times. The CDR3 nucleotides are TGTGCCAGCAGCTTAGAAGCGAGAATAGGGCTGTTTTTT. Residues: CASSLEARIGLFF. This chain joins TRBV7-9 and TRBJ2-2, with D hard to call. CDR1 and CDR2 (germline): SEHNR, FQNEAQ (reference sequence). The V gene lost 1 base and the J gene lost 13 bases, with 13 bases spanning the gap. This CDR3 is built from 13 residues.

The chain carries TRBV7-9 and TRBJ2-7, with 10 bases identical to TRBD2. V trimming: 2 bases; J trimming: 6 bases; junction bases outside the gene matches: 10. The length of the CDR3 is 16 residues. Germline CDR1 reads SEHNR; CDR2 reads FQNEAQ (reference sequence). CDR3 DNA: TGTGCCAGCAGCTTATCCGGAAGCGGGAGGGCTGCCGAGCAGTACTTC. Translation gives CASSLSGSGRAAEQYF.

V usage is TRBV10-3 and J usage is TRBJ2-7, with 7 bases identical to TRBD1. After removal of 0 bases from V and 6 bases from J, the junction contained 8 bases not matched to a gene. This CDR3 contains 15 residues. The germline gives CDR1 ENHRY, CDR2 SYGVKD. CDR3 loop: CAISESQTGTREQYF. The CDR3 region has the DNA TGTGCCATCAGTGAGTCGCAGACAGGGACGCGCGAGCAGTACTTC.

This clone was counted a single time. This chain uses TRBV3-1 (or the pseudogene TRBV3-2) with TRBJ2-5; possibly TRBD1 for D (5 bases). The CDR3 consists of 18 residues. The V and J ends lost 1 base and 7 bases respectively, with 25 bases between them. The germline CDR1 and CDR2 sequences are LGHDT and YNNKEL (reference sequence). CDR3 bases: TGTGCCAGCAGCCAAGTAGGGGCCAGTTGGCAGCCCGAGAGGACCCAGTACTTC. Its translation: CASSQVGASWQPERTQYF.

V and J are TRBV3-1 (or the pseudogene TRBV3-2) and TRBJ1-3; 7 nucleotides match TRBD1. Germline V CDR1 and CDR2: LGHDT, YNNKEL (reference sequence). The CDR3 runs 15 residues. V shed 1 base and J 1 base; nucleotides not matched to a gene: 1. DNA of the CDR3: TGTGCCAGCAGCCAAGGACAGGGATCTGGAAACACCATATATTTT. It is translated as CASSQGQGSGNTIYF.

This sequence joins TRBV11-3 and TRBJ2-1; TRBD2 matches at 7 bases. There are 18 residues in the CDR3. The V and J ends lost 1 base and 0 bases, in that order; junction bases with no gene match: 9. Germline V gene sequence: CDR1 SGHNT, CDR2 YENEEA. CDR3: CASSLGSPSGGSYNEQFF. In DNA, the CDR3 is TGTGCCAGCAGCTTAGGATCCCCTAGCGGCGGCTCCTACAATGAGCAGTTCTTC.

The DNA for the CDR3 is TGTGCCAGCAGAGCCCCGTCCCCCTACGAGCAGTACTTC. It translates to CASRAPSPYEQYF. The chain employs TRBV6-5 and TRBJ2-7; D call uncertain. Germline V lookup: CDR1 MNHEY, CDR2 SVGAGI. The ends were cut back, 6 bases at V and 2 bases at J, with 11 bases in the middle. The CDR3 is 13 amino acids.

This chain uses TRBV5-5 with TRBJ1-1; D might be TRBD1 (6 bases). The CDR3 contains 11 residues. The V gene lost 5 bases and the J gene lost 7 bases, with 9 bases spanning the gap. The germline CDR1 and CDR2 sequences are SGHKS and YYEKEE (reference sequence). The CDR3 DNA sequence: TGTGCCAGCAGGGACAGAAGTGAAGCTTTCTTT. This gives the protein CASRDRSEAFF.

This clone has just one count. The chain links TRBV28 to TRBJ1-3; 9 bases fit TRBD1. J lost 7 bases, V lost 1 base, and 8 bases had no gene match. This CDR3 contains 16 residues. Germline CDR1 MDHEN, CDR2 SYDVKM. The CDR3 DNA sequence: TGTGCCAGCAGTTTATTCCCCGGGACAGGGCGGAACACCATATATTTT. It specifies CASSLFPGTGRNTIYF.

CDR3 nucleotides: TGTGCCAGCTCACCCTGGGGGACACTGATCTACGAGCAGTACTTC. It specifies CASSPWGTLIYEQYF. The V and J genes are TRBV18 and TRBJ2-7; maybe TRBD1 (6 bases). Germline CDR1 is KGHSH and CDR2 is LQKENI. The CDR3 contains 15 residues. Trimming stripped 3 bases from V and 3 bases from J, with 15 bases between.

This clone was counted only a few times. V gene TRBV28 combines with J gene TRBJ2-7, with unresolved D. In germline, CDR1 is MDHEN, CDR2 SYDVKM. The CDR3 runs to 11 residues. Trimming removed 6 bases at V and 2 bases at J, with 5 bases between. DNA of the CDR3: TGTGCCAGCAGCAGTACCTACGAGCAGTACTTC. This sequence encodes CASSSTYEQYF. Filled out from reference TRBV28 and TRBJ2-7, the complete variable domain reads DVKVTQSSRYLVKRTGEKVFLECVQDMDHENMFWYRQDPGLGLRLIYFSYDVKMKEKGDIPEGYSVSREKKERFSLILESASTNQTSMYLCASSSTYEQYFGPGTRLTVT.

This chain uses TRBV10-3 with TRBJ1-2, with a weak D call TRBD1 (5 bases). Germline CDR1 ENHRY, CDR2 SYGVKD. Trimming cost V 10 bases and J 2 bases, with 20 bases left between them. CDR3 length: 15 residues. The chain's CDR3 is CASQGSGRTNYGYTF. DNA for the CDR3: TGTGCCAGCCAGGGTTCAGGGAGGACCAACTATGGCTACACCTTC.

DNA for the CDR3: TGTGCCAGCAGTTTAAGTAGGTACGATGTGGAAACAGGGACGGGGCAGCCCCAGCATTTT. Its protein product is CASSLSRYDVETGTGQPQHF. V is TRBV28 and J is TRBJ1-5, with D maybe TRBD1 (6 bases). This CDR3 region has 20 residues. V gave up 2 bases and J gave up 7 bases, with 30 bases separating them. Germline loops: CDR1 MDHEN, CDR2 SYDVKM. The full variable domain, rest sourced from reference TRBV28 and TRBJ1-5, is DVKVTQSSRYLVKRTGEKVFLECVQDMDHENMFWYRQDPGLGLRLIYFSYDVKMKEKGDIPEGYSVSREKKERFSLILESASTNQTSMYLCASSLSRYDVETGTGQPQHFGDGTRLSIL.

This rearrangement joins TRBV7-4 to TRBJ1-1; 12 bases are shared with TRBD1. V was pared by 4 bases and J by 5 bases, with 14 bases of the junction left unmatched. CDR3 length: 18 residues. Germline CDR1 and CDR2: SGHVT and SQSDAQ. The CDR3: CASSWPGQGAGDWTEAFF. The CDR3 nucleotides are TGTGCCAGCAGCTGGCCGGGACAGGGGGCAGGGGATTGGACTGAAGCTTTCTTT. Full variable domain (outside the CDR3, taken from reference TRBV7-4 and TRBJ1-1): GAGVSQSPRYKVAKRGRDVALRCDSISGHVTLYWYRQTLGQGSEVLTYSQSDAQRDKSGRPSGRFSAERPERSVSTLKIQRTEQGDSAVYLCASSWPGQGAGDWTEAFFGQGTRLTVV.

The rearrangement joins TRBV5-4 to TRBJ1-2, with TRBD1 matching 7 bases. Germline loops: CDR1 SGHNT, CDR2 YYREEE (reference sequence). CDR3 length: 15 amino acids. Losses at the gene ends were 4 bases for V and 4 bases for J; bases not matched to a gene: 10. CDR3 bases: TGTGCCAGCAGCCCGCAGACAGGGTTGGGCTATGGCTACACCTTC. Protein product: CASSPQTGLGYGYTF.

The chain has TRBV29-1 and TRBJ2-7; maybe TRBD1 (6 bases). Germline CDR1 is SQVTM and CDR2 is ANQGSEA. The CDR3 consists of 11 residues. Deletions cut 6 bases from V and 3 bases from J, with 9 bases between. CDR3: CSVKDSYEQYF. In DNA, the CDR3 is TGCAGCGTGAAGGACAGCTACGAGCAGTACTTC.

V usage is TRBV6-5 and J usage is TRBJ2-7, with D maybe TRBD1 (5 bases). Germline V gene data show CDR1 as MNHEY and CDR2 as SVGAGI. The V and J ends lost 4 bases and 3 bases respectively, with 10 bases between them. This CDR3 spans 13 amino acids. CDR3 region: CASSSGHYYEQYF. The CDR3 bases are TGTGCCAGCAGTTCCGGACACTACTACGAGCAGTACTTC.

The chain has TRBV27 and TRBJ1-6, with 8 bases lining up with TRBD1. CDR3 length equals 15 residues. The V and J ends lost 5 bases and 8 bases, in that order; junction bases with no gene match: 8. Germline loops: CDR1 MNHEY, CDR2 SMNVEV (reference sequence). The CDR3 sequence is CASSLLDRAYSPLHF. The CDR3 DNA is TGTGCCAGCAGTCTCTTGGACAGGGCCTATTCACCCCTCCACTTT.

The rearrangement uses TRBV12-5 and TRBJ2-3; D unclear. The CDR3 is 13 residues long. The V end lost 5 bases, the J end lost 2 bases, and 8 bases lay between the germline ends. Germline values: CDR1 LGHNT, CDR2 FRNRAP. The CDR3 nucleotides read TGTGCTAGTGGTAACTCCAACACAGATACGCAGTATTTT. Its protein product is CASGNSNTDTQYF.

This clone was detected a few times. This chain links TRBV2 with TRBJ1-1; D uncertain. The germline V gene encodes CDR1 SNHLY and CDR2 FYNNEI. The V and J ends lost 3 bases and 3 bases respectively, with 11 bases between them. CDR3 length: 14 amino acids. The CDR3 protein is CASSETRGYTEAFF. Here the CDR3 DNA reads TGTGCCAGCAGTGAGACCCGAGGGTACACTGAAGCTTTCTTT.

The V gene is TRBV3-1 (or the pseudogene TRBV3-2), the J gene TRBJ1-2, with TRBD1 matching 7 bases. Unmatched junction bases numbered 10, after V lost 4 bases and J lost 5 bases. Per the germline V gene, CDR1 is LGHDT and CDR2 is YNNKEL (reference sequence). The CDR3 covers 15 residues. As DNA, the CDR3 is TGTGCCAGCAGCCCGAACGCCGGGACAGCTTATGGCTACACCTTC. It translates to CASSPNAGTAYGYTF.

This clone was observed a single time. This chain connects TRBV5-1 to TRBJ1-2; D may be TRBD1 (6 bases). The CDR3 has 15 amino acids. V lost 2 bases, J lost 8 bases, and 19 bases lay in between. Germline CDR1 and CDR2: SGHRS and YFSETQ. CDR3 sequence (DNA): TGCGCCAGCAGCTTCCCAGGGGCAAAAGAAGTCGGCTACACCTTC. This gives the protein CASSFPGAKEVGYTF. Filled out from reference TRBV5-1 and TRBJ1-2, the complete variable domain reads KAGVTQTPRYLIKTRGQQVTLSCSPISGHRSVSWYQQTPGQGLQFLFEYFSETQRNKGNFPGRFSGRQFSNSRSEMNVSTLELGDSALYLCASSFPGAKEVGYTFGSGTRLTVV.

The V call is TRBV5-4, the J call TRBJ2-2; 10 bases match TRBD2. Germline assignment: CDR1 SGHNT and CDR2 YYREEE (reference sequence). The CDR3 loop spans 18 amino acids. V dropped 6 bases and J dropped 7; count of bases not matched to a gene: 18. The CDR3 DNA is TGTGCCAGCAACCCTCGAAGTAGCGGGAGGCGCGACGGCGGGGAGCTGTTTTTT. Its translation: CASNPRSSGRRDGGELFF.

The chain is built from TRBV2 and TRBJ2-5; 7 bases map to TRBD1. Trimming took 11 bases from V and 4 from J; bases not matched to a gene: 7. CDR1 is SNHLY, CDR2 FYNNEI, per germline. This CDR3 contains 12 residues. In DNA form, the CDR3 reads TGTGCCTCCCGAGGGGGCCCAGAGACCCAGTACTTC. Translating it yields CASRGGPETQYF.